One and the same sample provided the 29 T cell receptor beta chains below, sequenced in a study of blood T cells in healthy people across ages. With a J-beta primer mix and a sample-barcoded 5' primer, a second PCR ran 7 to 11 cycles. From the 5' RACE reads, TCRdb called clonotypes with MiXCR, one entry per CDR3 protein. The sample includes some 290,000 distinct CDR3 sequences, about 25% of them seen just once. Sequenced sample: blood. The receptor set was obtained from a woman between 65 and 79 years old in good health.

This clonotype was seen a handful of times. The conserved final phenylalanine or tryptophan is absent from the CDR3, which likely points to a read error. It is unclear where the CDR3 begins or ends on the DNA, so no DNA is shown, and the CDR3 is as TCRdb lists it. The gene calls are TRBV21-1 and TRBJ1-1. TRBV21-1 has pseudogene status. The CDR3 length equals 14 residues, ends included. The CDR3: CASSKWVLGPEAFL.

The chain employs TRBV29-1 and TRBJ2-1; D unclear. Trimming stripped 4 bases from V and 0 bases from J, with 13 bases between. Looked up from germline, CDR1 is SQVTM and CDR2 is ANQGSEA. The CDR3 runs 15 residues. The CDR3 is CSVVGSLSSYNEQFF. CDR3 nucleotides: TGCAGCGTTGTGGGCAGTTTGAGCTCCTACAATGAGCAGTTCTTC.

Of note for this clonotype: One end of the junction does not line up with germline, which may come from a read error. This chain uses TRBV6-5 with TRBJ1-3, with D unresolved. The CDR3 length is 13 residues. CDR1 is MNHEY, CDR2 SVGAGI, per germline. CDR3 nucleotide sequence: TGTGCCAGCAGTTTCTCGACTCGGGCACCTGAACATTTT. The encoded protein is CASSFSTRAPEHF.

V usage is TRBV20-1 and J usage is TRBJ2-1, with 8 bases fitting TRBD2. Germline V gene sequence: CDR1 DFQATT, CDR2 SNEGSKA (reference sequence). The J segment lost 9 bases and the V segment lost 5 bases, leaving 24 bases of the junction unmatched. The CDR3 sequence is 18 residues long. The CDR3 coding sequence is TGCAGTGCTGGAGGATTTGGCAGGGTAGGGACTAGTGGACCTGAGCAGTTCTTC. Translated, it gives CSAGGFGRVGTSGPEQFF.

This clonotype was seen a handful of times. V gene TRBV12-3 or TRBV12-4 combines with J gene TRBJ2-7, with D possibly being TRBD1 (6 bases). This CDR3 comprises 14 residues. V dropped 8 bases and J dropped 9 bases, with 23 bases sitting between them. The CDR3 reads CASGVGTTLRGQYF. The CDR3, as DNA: TGTGCCAGCGGGGTCGGGACAACTCTACGAGGGCAGTACTTC.

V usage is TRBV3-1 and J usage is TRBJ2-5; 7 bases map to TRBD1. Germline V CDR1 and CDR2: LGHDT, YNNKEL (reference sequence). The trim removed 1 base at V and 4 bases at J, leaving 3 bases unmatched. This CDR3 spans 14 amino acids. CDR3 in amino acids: CASSQGTGGETQYF. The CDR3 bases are TGTGCCAGCAGCCAAGGGACAGGCGGAGAGACCCAGTACTTC.

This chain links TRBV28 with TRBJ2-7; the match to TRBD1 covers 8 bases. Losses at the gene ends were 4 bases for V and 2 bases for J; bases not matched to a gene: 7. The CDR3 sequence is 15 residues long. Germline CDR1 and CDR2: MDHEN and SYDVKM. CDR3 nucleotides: TGTGCCAGCAGTTCACAGGGGGGATGGACCTACGAGCAGTACTTC. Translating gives CASSSQGGWTYEQYF.

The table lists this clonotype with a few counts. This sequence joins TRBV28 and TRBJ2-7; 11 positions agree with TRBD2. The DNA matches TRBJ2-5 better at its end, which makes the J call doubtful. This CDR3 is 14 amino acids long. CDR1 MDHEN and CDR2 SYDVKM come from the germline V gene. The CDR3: CASRTSGSGETQYF. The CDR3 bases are TGTGCCAGCAGAACTAGCGGGAGCGGGGAGACCCAGTACTTC.

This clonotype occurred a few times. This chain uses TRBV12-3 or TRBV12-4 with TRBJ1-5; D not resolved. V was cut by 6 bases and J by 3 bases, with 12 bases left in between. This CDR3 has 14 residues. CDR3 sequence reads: CASRLTGFNQPQHF. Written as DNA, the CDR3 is TGTGCCAGCAGGCTAACCGGGTTCAATCAGCCCCAGCATTTT.

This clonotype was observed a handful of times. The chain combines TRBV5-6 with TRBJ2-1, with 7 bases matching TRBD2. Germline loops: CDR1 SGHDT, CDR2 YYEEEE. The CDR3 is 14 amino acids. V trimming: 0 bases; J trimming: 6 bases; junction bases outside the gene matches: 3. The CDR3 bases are TGTGCCAGCAGCTTGGATAGCGGGTTCAATGAGCAGTTCTTC. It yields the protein CASSLDSGFNEQFF.

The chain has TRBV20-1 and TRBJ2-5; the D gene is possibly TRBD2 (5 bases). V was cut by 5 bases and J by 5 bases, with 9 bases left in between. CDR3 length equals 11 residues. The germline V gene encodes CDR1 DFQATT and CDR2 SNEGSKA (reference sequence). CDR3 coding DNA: TGCAGTGCTTACGAGCGGGAGACCCAGTACTTC. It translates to CSAYERETQYF.

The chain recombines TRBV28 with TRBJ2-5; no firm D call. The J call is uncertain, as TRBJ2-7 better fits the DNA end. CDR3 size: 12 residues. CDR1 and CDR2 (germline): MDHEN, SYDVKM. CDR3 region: CASTSISYEQYF. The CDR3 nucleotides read TGTGCCAGCACCTCAATCTCCTACGAGCAGTACTTC.

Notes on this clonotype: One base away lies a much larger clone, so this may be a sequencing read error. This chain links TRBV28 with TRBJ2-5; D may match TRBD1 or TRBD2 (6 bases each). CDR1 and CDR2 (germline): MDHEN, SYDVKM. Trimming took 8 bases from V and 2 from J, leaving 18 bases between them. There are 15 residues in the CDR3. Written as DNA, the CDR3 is TGTGCCAGCGGCCGGGGGCGAGACAGACAAGAGACCCAGTACTTC. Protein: CASGRGRDRQETQYF.

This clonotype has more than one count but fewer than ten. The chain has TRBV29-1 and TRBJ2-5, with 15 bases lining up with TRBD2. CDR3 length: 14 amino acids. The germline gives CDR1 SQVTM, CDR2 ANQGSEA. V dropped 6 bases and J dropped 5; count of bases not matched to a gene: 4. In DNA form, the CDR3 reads TGCAGCGTAGGACTAGCGGGAGGGAAGGAGACCCAGTACTTC. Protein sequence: CSVGLAGGKETQYF.

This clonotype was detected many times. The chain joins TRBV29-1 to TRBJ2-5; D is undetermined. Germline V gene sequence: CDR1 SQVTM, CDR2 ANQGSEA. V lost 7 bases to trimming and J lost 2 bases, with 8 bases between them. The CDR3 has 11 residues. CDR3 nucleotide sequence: TGCAGCGCAGCGCCGCAAGAGACCCAGTACTTC. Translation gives CSAAPQETQYF. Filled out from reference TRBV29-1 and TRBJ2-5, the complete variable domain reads SAVISQKPSRDICQRGTSLTIQCQVDSQVTMMFWYRQQPGQSLTLIATANQGSEATYESGFVIDKFPISRPNLTFSTLTVSNMSPEDSSIYLCSAAPQETQYFGPGTRLLVL.

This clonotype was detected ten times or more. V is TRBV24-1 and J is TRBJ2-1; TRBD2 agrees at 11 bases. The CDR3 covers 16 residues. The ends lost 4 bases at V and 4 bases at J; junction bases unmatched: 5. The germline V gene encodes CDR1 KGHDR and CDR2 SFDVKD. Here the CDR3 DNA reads TGTGCCACCAGTGAATACGGGACTAGCGGATACAATGAGCAGTTCTTC. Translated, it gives CATSEYGTSGYNEQFF.

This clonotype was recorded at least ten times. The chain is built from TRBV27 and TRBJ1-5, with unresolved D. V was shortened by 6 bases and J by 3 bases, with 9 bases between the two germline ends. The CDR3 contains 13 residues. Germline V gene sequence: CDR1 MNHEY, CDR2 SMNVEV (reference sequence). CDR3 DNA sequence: TGTGCCAGCAGCGACACGTCCAATCAGCCCCAGCATTTT. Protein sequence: CASSDTSNQPQHF.

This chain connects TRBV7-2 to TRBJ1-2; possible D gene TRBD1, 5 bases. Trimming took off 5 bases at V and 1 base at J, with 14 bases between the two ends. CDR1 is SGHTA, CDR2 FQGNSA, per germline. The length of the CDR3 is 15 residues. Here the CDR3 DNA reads TGTGCCAGCAGCCCGGGACTGCAGCTTAACTATGGCTACACCTTC. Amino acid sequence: CASSPGLQLNYGYTF.

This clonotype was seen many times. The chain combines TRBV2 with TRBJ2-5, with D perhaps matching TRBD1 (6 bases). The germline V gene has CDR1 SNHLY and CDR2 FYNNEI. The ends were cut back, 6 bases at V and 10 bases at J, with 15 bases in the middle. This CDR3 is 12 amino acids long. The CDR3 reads CASRPQGRDQYF. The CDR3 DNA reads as TGTGCCAGCAGACCACAGGGACGCGACCAGTACTTC.

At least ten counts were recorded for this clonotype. The CDR3 DNA is TGTGCCAGCACCCCCCCAGCAAGGCGAGAGACCCAGTACTTC. Its protein product is CASTPPARRETQYF. V usage is TRBV28 and J usage is TRBJ2-5; D uncertain. The germline V gene encodes CDR1 MDHEN and CDR2 SYDVKM. The CDR3 covers 14 residues. Between the trimmed V and J ends, which lost 7 bases and 4 bases, there was a span of 16 bases.

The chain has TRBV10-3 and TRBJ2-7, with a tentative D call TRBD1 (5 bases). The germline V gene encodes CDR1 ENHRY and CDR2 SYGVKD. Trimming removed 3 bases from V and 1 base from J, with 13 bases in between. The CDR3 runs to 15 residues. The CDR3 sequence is CAISDRQGESYEQYF. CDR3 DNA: TGTGCCATCAGTGATCGGCAGGGTGAATCCTACGAGCAGTACTTC.

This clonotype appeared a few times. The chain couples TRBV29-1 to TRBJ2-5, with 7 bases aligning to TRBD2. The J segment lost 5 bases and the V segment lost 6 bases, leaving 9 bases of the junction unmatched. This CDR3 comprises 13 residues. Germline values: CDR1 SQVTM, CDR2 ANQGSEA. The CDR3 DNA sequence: TGCAGCGTGGGGGGGACGCCCCAGGAGACCCAGTACTTC. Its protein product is CSVGGTPQETQYF.

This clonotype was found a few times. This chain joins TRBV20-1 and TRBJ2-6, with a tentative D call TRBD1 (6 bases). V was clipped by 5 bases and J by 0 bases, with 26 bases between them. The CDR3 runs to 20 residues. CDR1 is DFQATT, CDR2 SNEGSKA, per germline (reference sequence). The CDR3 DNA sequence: TGCAGTGCTCCACTTCCGATATACCGGGACAAATACTCTGGGGCCAACGTCCTGACTTTC. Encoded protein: CSAPLPIYRDKYSGANVLTF.

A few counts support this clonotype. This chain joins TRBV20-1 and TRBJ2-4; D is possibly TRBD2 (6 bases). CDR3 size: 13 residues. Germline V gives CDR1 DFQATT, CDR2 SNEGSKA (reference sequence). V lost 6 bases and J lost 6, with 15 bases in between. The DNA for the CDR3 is TGCAGTGCGTCGGGACTCCCCCTAAACATTCAGTACTTC. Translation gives CSASGLPLNIQYF.

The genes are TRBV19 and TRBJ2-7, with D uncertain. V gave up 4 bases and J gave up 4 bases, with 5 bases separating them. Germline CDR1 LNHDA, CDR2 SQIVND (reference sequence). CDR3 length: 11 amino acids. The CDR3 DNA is TGTGCCAGTAGTACAGGATACGAGCAGTACTTC. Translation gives CASSTGYEQYF.

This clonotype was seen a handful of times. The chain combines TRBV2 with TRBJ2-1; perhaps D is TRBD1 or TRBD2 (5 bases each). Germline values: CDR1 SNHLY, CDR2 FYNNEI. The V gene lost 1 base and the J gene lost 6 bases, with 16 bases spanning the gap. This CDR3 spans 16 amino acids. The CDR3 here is CASSEGGYPRGNEQFF. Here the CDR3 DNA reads TGTGCCAGCAGTGAAGGGGGCTACCCACGGGGCAATGAGCAGTTCTTC. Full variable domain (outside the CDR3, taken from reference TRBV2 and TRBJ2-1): EPEVTQTPSHQVTQMGQEVILRCVPISNHLYFYWYRQILGQKVEFLVSFYNNEISEKSEIFDDQFSVERPDGSNFTLKIRSTKLEDSAMYFCASSEGGYPRGNEQFFGPGTRLTVL.

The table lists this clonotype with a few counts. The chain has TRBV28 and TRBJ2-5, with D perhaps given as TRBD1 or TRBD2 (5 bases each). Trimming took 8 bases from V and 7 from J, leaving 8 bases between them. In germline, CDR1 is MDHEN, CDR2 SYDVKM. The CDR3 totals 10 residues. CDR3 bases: TGTGCCAGCGGGGACCGGACCCAGTACTTC. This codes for CASGDRTQYF. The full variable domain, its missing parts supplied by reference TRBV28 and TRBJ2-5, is DVKVTQSSRYLVKRTGEKVFLECVQDMDHENMFWYRQDPGLGLRLIYFSYDVKMKEKGDIPEGYSVSREKKERFSLILESASTNQTSMYLCASGDRTQYFGPGTRLLVL.

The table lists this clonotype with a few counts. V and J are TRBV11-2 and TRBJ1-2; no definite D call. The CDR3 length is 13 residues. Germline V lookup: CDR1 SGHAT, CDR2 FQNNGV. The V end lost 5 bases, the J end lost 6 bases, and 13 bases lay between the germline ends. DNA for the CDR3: TGTGCCAGCAGCAAGACGAAGTCGGATGGCTACACCTTC. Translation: CASSKTKSDGYTF.

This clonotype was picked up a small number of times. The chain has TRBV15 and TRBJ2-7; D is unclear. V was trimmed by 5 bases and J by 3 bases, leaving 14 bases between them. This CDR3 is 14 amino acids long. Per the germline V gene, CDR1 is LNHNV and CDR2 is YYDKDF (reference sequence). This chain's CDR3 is CATSFIGGNYEQYF. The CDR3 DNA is TGTGCCACCAGCTTCATCGGCGGAAACTACGAGCAGTACTTC.